This T cell receptor (beta chain) was captured in a study of CD8 T cells in Susac syndrome. TCR beta sequencing covered blood CD8+ and CD4+ T cells. CD8+ and CD4+ T cells were negatively isolated; TEMRA cells were FACS-enriched. Random hexamers were used to reverse transcribe the RNA input (roughly 0.5 to 1 ug). Amplification of the TCR beta CDR3 was carried out by immunoSEQ multiplex PCR, which spanned a total of 54 Vbeta and 13 Jbeta segments. TCRdb fed the immunoSEQ multiplex PCR reads into MiXCR, producing one record per CDR3 protein. The top ten clones hold 0.18% of a sample with about 300,000 distinct CDR3 sequences, around 89% of them seen once. The CDR3 is 14 amino acids. V was shortened by 1 base and J by 5 bases, with 12 bases between the two germline ends. Germline CDR1 reads LGHNA; CDR2 reads YNFKEQ.

The chain has TRBV4-2 and TRBJ2-7, with unresolved D. The material sequenced was CD8+ T cells from PBMCs. The origin of this receptor is a human donor with multiple sclerosis. The CDR3 spells CASSQAINVHEQYF. Written as DNA, the CDR3 is TGTGCCAGCAGCCAAGCCATAAATGTCCACGAGCAGTACTTC.